This T cell receptor (beta chain) was sequenced during a study of T cell clonotyping in hematopoietic cell transplantation. Libraries were prepared by immunoSEQ multiplex PCR; TCRdb keeps only in-frame clonotypes and omits some of them. The top ten hold under 2% of the sample, which has approximately 80,000 clones, 90% to 96% seen once. On this clone: The antigen is unknown.

Study conclusions and caveats: Recipient TCR diversity dropped after transplant; expanded clonotypes rose from day 30 to 180. Graft donor and pretransplant recipient Inverse Simpson Index values predicted broader posttransplant TCR diversity.

As for time point: recipient sample about 28 days before transplant, after cytoreduction. The clonotype was recovered from a woman aged 45-65 years with acute myeloid leukemia. Some clones in this sample may be carry-over from other donors' samples. Sequenced material: peripheral blood mononuclear cells, taken before stem cell transplant.

CDR3 amino acids: CASSSGRTSYNEQFF. The CDR3 bases are TGTGCCAGCAGTAGCGGGAGAACCTCCTACAATGAGCAGTTCTTC. This chain uses TRBV5-8 with TRBJ2-1, with TRBD2 matching 9 bases. From germline, CDR1 is SGHTS and CDR2 YDEGEE. The CDR3 contains 15 residues. V shed 5 bases, J shed 0 bases, and the junction held 3 bases outside the gene matches.